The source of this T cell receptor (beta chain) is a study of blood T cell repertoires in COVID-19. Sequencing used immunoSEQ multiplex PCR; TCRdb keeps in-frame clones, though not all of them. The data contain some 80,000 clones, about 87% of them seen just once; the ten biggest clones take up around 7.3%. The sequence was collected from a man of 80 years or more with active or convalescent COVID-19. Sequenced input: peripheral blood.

The CDR3 DNA reads TGTGCCAGCAGCTTAACATTAGCGGGAGTAAATGAGCAGTTCTTC. It is translated as CASSLTLAGVNEQFF. The V call is TRBV7-3, the J call TRBJ2-1, with 9 bases fitting TRBD2. The CDR3 is 15 amino acids. Germline lookup yields CDR1 SGHTA and CDR2 FQGTGA. Germline trimming cut 0 bases from V and 7 bases from J; bases unmatched to any gene: 4. Looking up the rest from reference TRBV7-3 and TRBJ2-1 gives the full variable domain: GAGVSQTPSNKVTEKGKYVELRCDPISGHTALYWYRQSLGQGPEFLIYFQGTGAADDSGLPNDRFFAVRPEGSVSTLKIQRTERGDSAVYLCASSLTLAGVNEQFFGPGTRLTVL.